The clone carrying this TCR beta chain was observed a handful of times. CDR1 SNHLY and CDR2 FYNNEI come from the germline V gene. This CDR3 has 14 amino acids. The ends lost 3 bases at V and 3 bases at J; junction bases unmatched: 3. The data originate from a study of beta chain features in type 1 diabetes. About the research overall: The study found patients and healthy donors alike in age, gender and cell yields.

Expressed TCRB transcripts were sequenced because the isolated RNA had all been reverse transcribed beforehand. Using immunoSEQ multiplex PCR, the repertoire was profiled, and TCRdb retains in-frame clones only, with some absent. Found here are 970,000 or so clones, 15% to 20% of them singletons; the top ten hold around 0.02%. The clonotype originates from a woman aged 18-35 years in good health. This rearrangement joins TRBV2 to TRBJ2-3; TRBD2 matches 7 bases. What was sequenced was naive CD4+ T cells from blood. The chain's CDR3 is CASSDRGRTDTQYF. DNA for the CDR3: TGTGCCAGCAGTGATCGCGGGAGAACAGATACGCAGTATTTT.